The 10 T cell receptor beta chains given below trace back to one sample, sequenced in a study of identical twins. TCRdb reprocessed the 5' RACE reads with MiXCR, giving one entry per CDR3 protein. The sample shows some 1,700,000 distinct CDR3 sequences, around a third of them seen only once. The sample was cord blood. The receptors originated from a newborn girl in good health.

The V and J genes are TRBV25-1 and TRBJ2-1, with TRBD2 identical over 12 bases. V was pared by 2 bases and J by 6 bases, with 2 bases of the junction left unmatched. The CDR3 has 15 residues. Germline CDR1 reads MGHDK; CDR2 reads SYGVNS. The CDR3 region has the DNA TGTGCCAGCAGTGAACTAGCGGGAGGGGGCAATGAGCAGTTCTTC. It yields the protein CASSELAGGGNEQFF.

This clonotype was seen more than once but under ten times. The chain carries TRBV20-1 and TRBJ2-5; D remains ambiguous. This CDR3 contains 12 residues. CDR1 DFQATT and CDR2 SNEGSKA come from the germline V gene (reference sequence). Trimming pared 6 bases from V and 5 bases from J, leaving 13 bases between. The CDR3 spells CSAAAPSETQYF. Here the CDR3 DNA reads TGCAGTGCCGCAGCCCCAAGTGAGACCCAGTACTTC.

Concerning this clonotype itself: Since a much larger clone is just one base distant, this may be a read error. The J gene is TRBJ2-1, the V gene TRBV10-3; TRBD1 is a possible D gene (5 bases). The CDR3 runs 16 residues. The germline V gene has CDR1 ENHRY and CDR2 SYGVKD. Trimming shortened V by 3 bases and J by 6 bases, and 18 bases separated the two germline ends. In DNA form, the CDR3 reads TGTGCCATCAGTGATCGGGTCTACAGGAAGATCAATGAGCAGTTCTTC. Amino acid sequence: CAISDRVYRKINEQFF.

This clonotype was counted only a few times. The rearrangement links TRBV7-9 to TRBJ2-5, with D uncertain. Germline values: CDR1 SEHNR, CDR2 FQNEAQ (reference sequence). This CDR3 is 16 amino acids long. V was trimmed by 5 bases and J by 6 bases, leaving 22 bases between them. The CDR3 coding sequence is TGTGCCAGCAGCCCGTTGGACCTAGTCCCCCTAAAGACCCAGTACTTC. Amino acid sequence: CASSPLDLVPLKTQYF.

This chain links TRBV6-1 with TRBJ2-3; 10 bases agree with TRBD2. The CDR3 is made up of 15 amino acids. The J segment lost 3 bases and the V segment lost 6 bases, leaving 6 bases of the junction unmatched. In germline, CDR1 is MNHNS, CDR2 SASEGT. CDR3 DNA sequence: TGTGCCAGCAGCGCAGCGGGAGGGTTGACAGATACGCAGTATTTT. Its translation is CASSAAGGLTDTQYF.

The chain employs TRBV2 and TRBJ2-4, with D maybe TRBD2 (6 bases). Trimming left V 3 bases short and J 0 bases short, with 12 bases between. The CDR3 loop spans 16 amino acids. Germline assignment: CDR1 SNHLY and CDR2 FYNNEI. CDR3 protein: CASSEEGRSAKNIQYF. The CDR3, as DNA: TGTGCCAGCAGTGAGGAGGGGAGGTCAGCCAAAAACATTCAGTACTTC.

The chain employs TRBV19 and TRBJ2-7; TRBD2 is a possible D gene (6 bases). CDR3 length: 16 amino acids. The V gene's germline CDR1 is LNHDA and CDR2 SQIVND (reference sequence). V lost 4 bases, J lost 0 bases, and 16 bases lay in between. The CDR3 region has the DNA TGTGCCAGTAGTACCCGTAATTGGGGGGACTCCTACGAGCAGTACTTC. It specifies CASSTRNWGDSYEQYF.

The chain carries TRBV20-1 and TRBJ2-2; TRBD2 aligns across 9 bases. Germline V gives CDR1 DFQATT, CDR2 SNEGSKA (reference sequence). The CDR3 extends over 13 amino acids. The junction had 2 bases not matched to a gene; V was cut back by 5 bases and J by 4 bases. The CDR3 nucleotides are TGCAGTGCTCTTAGCGGGAGCACCGGGGAGCTGTTTTTT. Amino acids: CSALSGSTGELFF.

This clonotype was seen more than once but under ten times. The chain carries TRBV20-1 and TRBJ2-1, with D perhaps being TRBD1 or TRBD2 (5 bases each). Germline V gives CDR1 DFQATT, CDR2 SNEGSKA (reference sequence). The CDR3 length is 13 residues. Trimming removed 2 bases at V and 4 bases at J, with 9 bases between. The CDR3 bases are TGCAGTGCTAGATTTTGGGGGTACAATGAGCAGTTCTTC. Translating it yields CSARFWGYNEQFF.

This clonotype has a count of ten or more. The CDR3 is CASSLFVQGLAGGTYEQYF. The CDR3, as DNA: TGTGCCAGCAGCTTATTCGTTCAGGGACTAGCGGGAGGGACCTACGAGCAGTACTTC. The chain carries TRBV7-2 and TRBJ2-7, with 16 bases matching TRBD2. Per germline, CDR1 SGHTA and CDR2 FQGNSA. The length of the CDR3 is 19 residues. The V segment lost 2 bases and the J segment 2 bases; nucleotides outside the gene matches: 9. The variable domain in full, with the rest retrieved from reference TRBV7-2 and TRBJ2-7, is GAGVSQSPSNKVTEKGKDVELRCDPISGHTALYWYRQSLGQGLEFLIYFQGNSAPDKSGLPSDRFSAERTGGSVSTLTIQRTQQEDSAVYLCASSLFVQGLAGGTYEQYFGPGTRLTVT.